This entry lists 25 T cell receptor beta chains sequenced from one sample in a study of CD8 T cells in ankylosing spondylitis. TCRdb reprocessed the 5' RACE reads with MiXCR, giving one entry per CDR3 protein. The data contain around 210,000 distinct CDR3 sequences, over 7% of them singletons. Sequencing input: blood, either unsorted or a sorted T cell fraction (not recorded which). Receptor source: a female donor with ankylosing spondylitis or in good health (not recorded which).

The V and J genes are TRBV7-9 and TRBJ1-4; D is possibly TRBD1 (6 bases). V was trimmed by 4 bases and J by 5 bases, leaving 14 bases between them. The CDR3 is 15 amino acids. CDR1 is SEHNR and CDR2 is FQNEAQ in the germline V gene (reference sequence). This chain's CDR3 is CASSSLRTENEKLFF. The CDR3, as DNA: TGTGCCAGCAGCTCACTCCGGACAGAGAATGAAAAACTGTTTTTT.

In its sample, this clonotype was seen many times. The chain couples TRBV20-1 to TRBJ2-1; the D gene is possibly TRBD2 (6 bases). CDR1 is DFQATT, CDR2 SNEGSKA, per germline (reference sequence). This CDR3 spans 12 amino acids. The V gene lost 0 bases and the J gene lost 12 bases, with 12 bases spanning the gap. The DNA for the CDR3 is TGCAGTGCTAGAGAGACTGGACTATGGCAGTTCTTC. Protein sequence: CSARETGLWQFF.

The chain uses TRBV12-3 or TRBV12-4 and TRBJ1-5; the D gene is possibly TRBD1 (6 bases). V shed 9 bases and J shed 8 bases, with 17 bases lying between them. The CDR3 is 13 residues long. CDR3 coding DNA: TGTGCCAGTATCCAGGGGCAGGGTAAGCCCCAGCATTTT. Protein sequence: CASIQGQGKPQHF.

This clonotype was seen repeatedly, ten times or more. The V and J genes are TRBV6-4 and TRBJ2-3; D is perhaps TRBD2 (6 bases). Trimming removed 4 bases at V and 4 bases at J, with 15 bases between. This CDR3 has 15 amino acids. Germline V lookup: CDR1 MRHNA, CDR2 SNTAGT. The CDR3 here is CASSVVASDPDTQYF. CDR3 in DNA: TGTGCCAGCAGTGTGGTGGCTAGCGACCCAGATACGCAGTATTTT.

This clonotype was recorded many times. CDR3 sequence (DNA): TGTGCCAGCAGTTTGCTGACAGGGGAACAGTTCTTC. Protein: CASSLLTGEQFF. The chain uses TRBV28 and TRBJ2-1; TRBD1 matches 8 bases. V gave up 3 bases and J gave up 13 bases; unmatched junction bases: 5. This CDR3 contains 12 residues. CDR1 and CDR2 from the germline V gene are MDHEN and SYDVKM.

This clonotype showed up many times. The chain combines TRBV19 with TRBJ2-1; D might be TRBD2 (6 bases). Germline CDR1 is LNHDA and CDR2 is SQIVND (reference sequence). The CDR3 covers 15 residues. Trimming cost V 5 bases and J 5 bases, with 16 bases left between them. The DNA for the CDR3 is TGTGCCAGTAGTCCCGACTATAGCGGTAACAATGAGCAGTTCTTC. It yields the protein CASSPDYSGNNEQFF.

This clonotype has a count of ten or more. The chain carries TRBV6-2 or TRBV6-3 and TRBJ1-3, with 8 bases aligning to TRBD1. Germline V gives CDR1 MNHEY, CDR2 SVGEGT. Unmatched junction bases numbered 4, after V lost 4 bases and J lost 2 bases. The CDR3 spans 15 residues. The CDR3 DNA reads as TGTGCCAGCAGTTTCCGACAGGGGACTGGAAACACCATATATTTT. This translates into CASSFRQGTGNTIYF.

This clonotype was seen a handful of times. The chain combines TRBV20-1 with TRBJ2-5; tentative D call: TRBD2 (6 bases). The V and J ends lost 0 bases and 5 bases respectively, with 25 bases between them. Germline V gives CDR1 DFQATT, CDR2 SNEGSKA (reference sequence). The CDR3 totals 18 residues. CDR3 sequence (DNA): TGCAGTGCTAGAGATTCCCGGGGGTGGAACCGCCGAGTGGAGACCCAGTACTTC. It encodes CSARDSRGWNRRVETQYF.

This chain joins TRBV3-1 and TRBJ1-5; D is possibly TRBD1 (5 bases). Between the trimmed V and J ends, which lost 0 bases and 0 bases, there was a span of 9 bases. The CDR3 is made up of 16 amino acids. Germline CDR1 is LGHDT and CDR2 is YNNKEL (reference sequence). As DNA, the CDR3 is TGTGCCAGCAGCCAAGAGGGGACCCCTAGCAATCAGCCCCAGCATTTT. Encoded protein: CASSQEGTPSNQPQHF.

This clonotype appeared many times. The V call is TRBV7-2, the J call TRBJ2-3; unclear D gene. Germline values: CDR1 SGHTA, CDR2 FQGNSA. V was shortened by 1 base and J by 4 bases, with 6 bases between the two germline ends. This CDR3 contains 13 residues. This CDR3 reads CASSLGFADTQYF. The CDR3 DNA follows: TGTGCCAGCAGCTTAGGATTCGCAGATACGCAGTATTTT. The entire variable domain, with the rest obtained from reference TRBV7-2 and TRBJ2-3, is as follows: GAGVSQSPSNKVTEKGKDVELRCDPISGHTALYWYRQSLGQGLEFLIYFQGNSAPDKSGLPSDRFSAERTGGSVSTLTIQRTQQEDSAVYLCASSLGFADTQYFGPGTRLTVL.

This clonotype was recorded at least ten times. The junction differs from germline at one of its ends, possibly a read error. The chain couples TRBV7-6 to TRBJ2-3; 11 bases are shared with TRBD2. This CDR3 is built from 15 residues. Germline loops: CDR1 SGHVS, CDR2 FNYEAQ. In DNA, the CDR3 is TGCGCCAGCAGCCTAGCGGGAGGCAGTACAGATACGCAGTATTTT. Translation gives CASSLAGGSTDTQYF.

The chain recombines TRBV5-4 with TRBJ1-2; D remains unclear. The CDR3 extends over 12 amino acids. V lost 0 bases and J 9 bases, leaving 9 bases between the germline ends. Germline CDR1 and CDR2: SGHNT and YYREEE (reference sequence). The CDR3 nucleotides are TGTGCCAGCAGCTTGGCCGGGAACCGCTACACCTTC. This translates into CASSLAGNRYTF.

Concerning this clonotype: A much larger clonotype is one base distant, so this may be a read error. CDR3 residues: CASSAEAGGVGEQYF. The CDR3 DNA reads as TGTGCCAGCAGTGCGGAGGCAGGGGGCGTGGGCGAGCAGTACTTC. This chain links TRBV6-2 or TRBV6-3 with TRBJ2-7, with TRBD1 matching 8 bases. The ends lost 5 bases at V and 6 bases at J; junction bases unmatched: 12. The CDR3 is made up of 15 amino acids. CDR1 and CDR2 (germline): MNHEY, SVGEGT.

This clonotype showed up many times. The CDR3: CASSLVPAVTRSGELFF. The CDR3 nucleotides are TGCGCCAGCAGCTTGGTACCCGCCGTGACCCGGAGCGGGGAGCTGTTTTTT. The genes are TRBV5-1 and TRBJ2-2; the D is unclear. The germline V and J ends were trimmed by 0 bases and 7 bases, with 19 bases remaining between them. Germline lookup yields CDR1 SGHRS and CDR2 YFSETQ. The CDR3 totals 17 residues.

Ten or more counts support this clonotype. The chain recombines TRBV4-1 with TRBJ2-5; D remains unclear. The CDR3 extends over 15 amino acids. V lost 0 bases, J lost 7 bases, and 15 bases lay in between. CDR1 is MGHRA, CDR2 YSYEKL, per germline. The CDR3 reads CASSQDIRKSGTQYF. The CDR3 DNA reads TGCGCCAGCAGCCAAGACATCCGCAAATCGGGGACCCAGTACTTC.

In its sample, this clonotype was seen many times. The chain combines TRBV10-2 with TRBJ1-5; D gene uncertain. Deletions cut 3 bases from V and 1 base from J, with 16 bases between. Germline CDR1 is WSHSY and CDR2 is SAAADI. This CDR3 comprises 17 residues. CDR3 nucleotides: TGCGCCAGCAGTGATTTGAAAGGCGACATCAGCAATCAGCCCCAGCATTTT. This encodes CASSDLKGDISNQPQHF.

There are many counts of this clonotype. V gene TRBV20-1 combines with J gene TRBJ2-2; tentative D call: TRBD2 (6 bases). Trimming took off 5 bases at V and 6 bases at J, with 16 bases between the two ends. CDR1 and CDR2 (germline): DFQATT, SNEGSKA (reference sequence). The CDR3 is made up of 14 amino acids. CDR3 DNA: TGCAGTGCTGGGGGGTCTAGCGCCGCCGGGGAGCTGTTTTTT. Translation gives CSAGGSSAAGELFF.

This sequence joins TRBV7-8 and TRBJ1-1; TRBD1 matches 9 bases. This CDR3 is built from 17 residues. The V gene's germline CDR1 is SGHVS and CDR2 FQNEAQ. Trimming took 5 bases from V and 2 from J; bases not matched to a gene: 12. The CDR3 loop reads CASSARQGVGINTEAFF. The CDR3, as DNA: TGTGCCAGCAGCGCGCGACAGGGGGTTGGGATTAACACTGAAGCTTTCTTT.

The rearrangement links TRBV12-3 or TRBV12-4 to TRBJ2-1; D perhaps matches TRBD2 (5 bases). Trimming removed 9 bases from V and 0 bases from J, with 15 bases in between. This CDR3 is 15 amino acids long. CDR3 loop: CARSPEVLSYNEQFF. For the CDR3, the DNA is TGTGCCAGGAGCCCGGAGGTCCTCTCCTACAATGAGCAGTTCTTC.

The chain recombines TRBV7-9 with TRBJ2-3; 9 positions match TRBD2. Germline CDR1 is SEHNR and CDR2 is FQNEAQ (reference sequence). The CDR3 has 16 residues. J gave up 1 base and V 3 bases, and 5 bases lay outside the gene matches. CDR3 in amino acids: CASSFERTSGTDTQYF. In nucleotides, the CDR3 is TGTGCCAGCAGCTTCGAAAGGACTAGCGGCACAGATACGCAGTATTTT. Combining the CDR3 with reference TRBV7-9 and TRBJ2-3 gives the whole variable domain DTGVSQNPRHKITKRGQNVTFRCDPISEHNRLYWYRQTLGQGPEFLTYFQNEAQLEKSRLLSDRFSAERPKGSFSTLEIQRTEQGDSAMYLCASSFERTSGTDTQYFGPGTRLTVL.

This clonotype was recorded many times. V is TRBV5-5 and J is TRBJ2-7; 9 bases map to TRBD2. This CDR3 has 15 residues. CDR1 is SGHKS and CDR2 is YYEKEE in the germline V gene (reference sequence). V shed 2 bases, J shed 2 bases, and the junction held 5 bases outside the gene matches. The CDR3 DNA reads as TGTGCCAGCAGCTTTAGCGGGAGAGACACCTACGAGCAGTACTTC. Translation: CASSFSGRDTYEQYF.

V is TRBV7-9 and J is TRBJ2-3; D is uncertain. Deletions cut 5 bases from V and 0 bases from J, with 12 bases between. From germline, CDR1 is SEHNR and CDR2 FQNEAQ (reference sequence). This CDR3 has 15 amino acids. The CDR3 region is CASSPDQPSTDTQYF. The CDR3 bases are TGTGCCAGCAGCCCCGATCAACCGAGCACAGATACGCAGTATTTT.

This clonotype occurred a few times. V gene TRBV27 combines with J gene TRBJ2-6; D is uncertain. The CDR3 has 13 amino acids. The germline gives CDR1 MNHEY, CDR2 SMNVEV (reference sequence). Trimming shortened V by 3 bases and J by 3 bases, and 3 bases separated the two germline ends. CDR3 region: CASSLNGANVLTF. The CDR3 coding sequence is TGTGCCAGCAGTTTGAATGGGGCCAACGTCCTGACTTTC.

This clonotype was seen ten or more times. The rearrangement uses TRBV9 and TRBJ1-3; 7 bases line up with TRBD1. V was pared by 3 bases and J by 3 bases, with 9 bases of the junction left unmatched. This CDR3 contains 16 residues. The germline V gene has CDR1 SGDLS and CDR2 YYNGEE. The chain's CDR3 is CASSAQDRTFGNTIYF. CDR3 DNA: TGTGCCAGCAGCGCCCAGGACAGGACCTTTGGAAACACCATATATTTT. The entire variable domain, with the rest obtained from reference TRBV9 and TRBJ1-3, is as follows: DSGVTQTPKHLITATGQRVTLRCSPRSGDLSVYWYQQSLDQGLQFLIQYYNGEERAKGNILERFSAQQFPDLHSELNLSSLELGDSALYFCASSAQDRTFGNTIYFGEGSWLTVV.

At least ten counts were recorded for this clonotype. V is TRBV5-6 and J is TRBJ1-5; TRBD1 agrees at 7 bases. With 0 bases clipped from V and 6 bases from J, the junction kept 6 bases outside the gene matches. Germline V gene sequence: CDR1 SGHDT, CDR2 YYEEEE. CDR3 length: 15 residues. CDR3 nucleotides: TGTGCCAGCAGCTTGGGGACAGGAACAGGTCAGCCCCAGCATTTT. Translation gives CASSLGTGTGQPQHF.